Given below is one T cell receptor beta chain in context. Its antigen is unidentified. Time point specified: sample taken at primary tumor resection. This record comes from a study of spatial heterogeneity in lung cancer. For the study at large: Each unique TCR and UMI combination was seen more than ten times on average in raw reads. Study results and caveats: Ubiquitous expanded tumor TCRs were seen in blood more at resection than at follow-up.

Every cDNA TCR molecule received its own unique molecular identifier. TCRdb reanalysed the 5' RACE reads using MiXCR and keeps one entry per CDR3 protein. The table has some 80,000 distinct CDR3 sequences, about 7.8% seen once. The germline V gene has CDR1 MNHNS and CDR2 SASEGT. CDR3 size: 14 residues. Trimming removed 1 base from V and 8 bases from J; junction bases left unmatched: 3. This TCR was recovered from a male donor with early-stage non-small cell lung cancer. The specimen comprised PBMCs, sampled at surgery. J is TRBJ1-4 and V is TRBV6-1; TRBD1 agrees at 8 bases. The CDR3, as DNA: TGTGCCAGCAGTGAAGGGACAGGGAGAGAAAAACTGTTTTTT. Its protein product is CASSEGTGREKLFF.